The 21 T cell receptor beta chains below were found in one sample sequenced in a study of blood T cell repertoires in COVID-19. Profiled with immunoSEQ multiplex PCR; TCRdb holds only in-frame clones, not every one. The data show a few hundred thousand clones, about nine tenths seen once. Sequencing used peripheral blood. The receptors shown here come from a woman in her thirties with COVID-19, enrolled during active disease.

The chain couples TRBV2 to TRBJ1-4; D is possibly TRBD1 (6 bases). The CDR3 spans 13 residues. Germline CDR1 is SNHLY and CDR2 is FYNNEI. Trimming cost V 9 bases and J 4 bases, with 12 bases left between them. DNA of the CDR3: TGTGCCAGAAACAGGGTGGATAATGAAAAACTGTTTTTT. Translation gives CARNRVDNEKLFF.

The chain has TRBV9 and TRBJ2-1; 8 bases align to TRBD1. Germline trimming cut 4 bases from V and 5 bases from J; bases unmatched to any gene: 23. In germline, CDR1 is SGDLS, CDR2 YYNGEE. CDR3 size: 20 residues. The CDR3 is CASSLRGVGDRRYGDNEQFF. The DNA of the CDR3 is TGTGCCAGCAGCTTGCGAGGTGTAGGGGACAGGAGGTATGGCGACAATGAGCAGTTCTTC.

The V gene is TRBV30, the J gene TRBJ2-2, with no clear D. The CDR3 consists of 11 residues. CDR1 and CDR2 from the germline V gene are GTSNPN and SVGIG (reference sequence). V was cut by 5 bases and J by 6 bases, with 7 bases left in between. The CDR3 is CAWGGPGELFF. The CDR3 nucleotides are TGTGCCTGGGGTGGGCCCGGGGAGCTGTTTTTT.

The chain is built from TRBV7-8 and TRBJ2-7; 7 nucleotides agree with TRBD2. J gave up 4 bases and V 5 bases, and 5 bases lay outside the gene matches. CDR1 and CDR2 from the germline V gene are SGHVS and FQNEAQ. The CDR3 spans 13 residues. CDR3 sequence reads: CASSPGGRYEQYF. DNA for the CDR3: TGTGCCAGCAGCCCCGGGGGGAGGTACGAGCAGTACTTC. The whole variable domain, remainder taken from reference TRBV7-8 and TRBJ2-7, is GAGVSQSPRYKVAKRGQDVALRCDPISGHVSLFWYQQALGQGPEFLTYFQNEAQLDKSGLPSDRFFAERPEGSVSTLKIQRTQQEDSAVYLCASSPGGRYEQYFGPGTRLTVT.

The V gene is TRBV18, the J gene TRBJ1-1; 11 positions agree with TRBD1. V was clipped by 5 bases and J by 9 bases; unmatched bases: 5. The CDR3 extends over 13 amino acids. From germline, CDR1 is KGHSH and CDR2 LQKENI. CDR3 amino acids: CASSGTGGVQAFF. In DNA form, the CDR3 reads TGTGCCAGCTCAGGGACAGGGGGTGTGCAAGCTTTCTTT.

This chain connects TRBV5-6 to TRBJ2-6, with 7 nucleotides matching TRBD1. CDR3 size: 18 residues. The V gene's germline CDR1 is SGHDT and CDR2 YYEEEE. Losses at the gene ends were 1 base for V and 0 bases for J; bases not matched to a gene: 7. The CDR3 here is CASSLPGTVISGANVLTF. DNA of the CDR3: TGTGCCAGCAGCTTGCCCGGGACAGTCATCTCTGGGGCCAACGTCCTGACTTTC.

CDR3 loop: CASSRAGGNTEAFF. CDR3 nucleotide sequence: TGTGCCAGCAGTCGTGCCGGCGGAAACACTGAAGCTTTCTTT. The rearrangement uses TRBV28 and TRBJ1-1; D not resolved. Per the germline V gene, CDR1 is MDHEN and CDR2 is SYDVKM. Trimming took off 5 bases at V and 2 bases at J, with 12 bases between the two ends. The CDR3 spans 14 residues. The whole variable domain, filled in from reference TRBV28 and TRBJ1-1, reads DVKVTQSSRYLVKRTGEKVFLECVQDMDHENMFWYRQDPGLGLRLIYFSYDVKMKEKGDIPEGYSVSREKKERFSLILESASTNQTSMYLCASSRAGGNTEAFFGQGTRLTVV.

V usage is TRBV3-1 (or the pseudogene TRBV3-2) and J usage is TRBJ2-1; 8 bases map to TRBD1. Germline V CDR1 and CDR2: LGHDT, YNNKEL (reference sequence). Trimming cost V 4 bases and J 6 bases; bases outside gene matches: 8. This CDR3 region has 15 residues. CDR3 DNA sequence: TGTGCCAGCAGCCGCGGGACAGGACGCGGCAATGAGCAGTTCTTC. Its translation: CASSRGTGRGNEQFF.

The gene calls are TRBV14 and TRBJ2-3; 7 bases line up with TRBD2. The CDR3 extends over 17 amino acids. Germline assignment: CDR1 SGHDN and CDR2 FVKESK. The trim removed 1 base at V and 1 base at J, leaving 8 bases unmatched. CDR3 in amino acids: CASSQVAGIRGTDTQYF. The CDR3 DNA follows: TGTGCCAGCAGCCAAGTAGCGGGTATCCGTGGCACAGATACGCAGTATTTT.

The gene calls are TRBV28 and TRBJ1-6; possibly TRBD1 for D (6 bases). V lost 7 bases, J lost 7 bases, and 14 bases lay in between. From germline, CDR1 is MDHEN and CDR2 SYDVKM. The CDR3 has 14 residues. CDR3 residues: CASNTDRQNSPLHF. CDR3 DNA sequence: TGTGCCAGCAACACCGACAGGCAGAATTCACCCCTCCACTTT.

The J gene is TRBJ1-1, the V gene TRBV2; possibly TRBD1 for D (5 bases). Germline CDR1 and CDR2: SNHLY and FYNNEI. V lost 9 bases, J lost 4 bases, and 15 bases lay in between. This CDR3 is built from 13 residues. As DNA, the CDR3 is TGTGCCAGTGGGGGGGGGAGCGGCACTGAAGCTTTCTTT. Protein sequence: CASGGGSGTEAFF.

The rearrangement joins TRBV19 to TRBJ1-1; 7 bases line up with TRBD1. Germline CDR1 and CDR2: LNHDA and SQIVND (reference sequence). Trimming took 3 bases from V and 8 from J; bases not matched to a gene: 6. This CDR3 has 13 amino acids. DNA of the CDR3: TGTGCCAGTAGTATTGCGTCGACAGGGGAAGCTTTCTTT. Its protein product is CASSIASTGEAFF.

This clone showed up just once. The gene calls are TRBV5-6 and TRBJ2-1; weak D call: TRBD2 (6 bases). V was trimmed by 4 bases and J by 5 bases, leaving 19 bases between them. CDR1 and CDR2 (germline): SGHDT, YYEEEE. This CDR3 has 16 residues. The CDR3 DNA is TGTGCCAGCAGCCTGGACCGGGGACTCGCCGACAATGAGCAGTTCTTC. Translating it yields CASSLDRGLADNEQFF.

The chain carries TRBV7-7 and TRBJ2-1; the match to TRBD1 covers 8 bases. The trim removed 5 bases at V and 6 bases at J, leaving 6 bases unmatched. Per germline, CDR1 SSHAT and CDR2 FNYEAQ (reference sequence). The CDR3 extends over 14 amino acids. CDR3 amino acids: CASSPTGTGNEQFF. CDR3 DNA: TGTGCCAGCAGCCCTACGGGGACAGGCAATGAGCAGTTCTTC.

The chain uses TRBV25-1 and TRBJ1-2; TRBD1 is a possible D gene (6 bases). Germline loops: CDR1 MGHDK, CDR2 SYGVNS. Between the trimmed V and J ends, which lost 6 bases and 4 bases, there was a span of 24 bases. The CDR3 runs 17 residues. Here the CDR3 reads CASSGASGGADSYGYTF. CDR3 sequence (DNA): TGTGCCAGCAGCGGGGCCTCCGGGGGGGCAGACTCCTATGGCTACACCTTC.

The chain employs TRBV3-1 (or the pseudogene TRBV3-2) and TRBJ2-5; D possibly corresponds to TRBD1 (6 bases). The CDR3 runs 14 residues. Trimming took off 4 bases at V and 2 bases at J, with 11 bases between the two ends. In germline, CDR1 is LGHDT, CDR2 YNNKEL (reference sequence). As DNA, the CDR3 is TGTGCCAGCAGCCTCCGTAGGGGGCAAGAGACCCAGTACTTC. Its translation: CASSLRRGQETQYF.

A word on this clone: At the DNA level, this CDR3 is encoded by other sequences in the same sample as well. V and J are TRBV2 and TRBJ1-1; 10 nucleotides agree with TRBD1. Trimming at V came to 4 bases and at J to 1 base, leaving 0 bases not matched to a gene. This CDR3 is 14 amino acids long. Germline V gene data show CDR1 as SNHLY and CDR2 as FYNNEI. DNA of the CDR3: TGTGCCAGCAGTGGGGACAGGGGGAACACTGAAGCTTTCTTT. This translates into CASSGDRGNTEAFF. The full variable domain, in which reference TRBV2 and TRBJ1-1 provide the parts outside the CDR3, is EPEVTQTPSHQVTQMGQEVILRCVPISNHLYFYWYRQILGQKVEFLVSFYNNEISEKSEIFDDQFSVERPDGSNFTLKIRSTKLEDSAMYFCASSGDRGNTEAFFGQGTRLTVV.

This chain uses TRBV19 with TRBJ1-5; 8 positions match TRBD1. The CDR3 is made up of 14 amino acids. The ends lost 3 bases at V and 8 bases at J; junction bases unmatched: 6. Germline CDR1 reads LNHDA; CDR2 reads SQIVND (reference sequence). CDR3 in amino acids: CASSMGQALEPQHF. The CDR3 DNA follows: TGTGCCAGTAGTATGGGACAGGCTTTGGAGCCCCAGCATTTT.

This chain connects TRBV5-6 to TRBJ2-3; no reliable D call. The CDR3 extends over 15 amino acids. Germline CDR1 reads SGHDT; CDR2 reads YYEEEE. Between the trimmed V and J ends, which lost 4 bases and 1 base, there was a span of 13 bases. The CDR3 reads CASSPDGYGTDTQYF. The CDR3 DNA is TGTGCCAGCAGCCCTGACGGGTATGGCACAGATACGCAGTATTTT. The full variable domain, its missing parts supplied by reference TRBV5-6 and TRBJ2-3, is DAGVTQSPTHLIKTRGQQVTLRCSPKSGHDTVSWYQQALGQGPQFIFQYYEEEERQRGNFPDRFSGHQFPNYSSELNVNALLLGDSALYLCASSPDGYGTDTQYFGPGTRLTVL.

The genes are TRBV5-5 and TRBJ1-2; TRBD1 matches 10 bases. Germline CDR1 reads SGHKS; CDR2 reads YYEKEE (reference sequence). This CDR3 has 15 amino acids. Trimming took 4 bases from V and 6 from J; bases not matched to a gene: 9. The CDR3 region is CASSTQLTGGDGYTF. The CDR3 DNA sequence: TGTGCCAGCAGCACCCAATTGACAGGGGGCGATGGCTACACCTTC.

This rearrangement joins TRBV5-1 to TRBJ1-3; D gene uncertain. The ends were cut back, 1 base at V and 0 bases at J, with 8 bases in the middle. Germline V gives CDR1 SGHRS, CDR2 YFSETQ. CDR3 length: 15 amino acids. The CDR3 DNA reads TGCGCCAGCAGCTTGAACGGGAACTCTGGAAACACCATATATTTT. As protein: CASSLNGNSGNTIYF. Looking up the rest from reference TRBV5-1 and TRBJ1-3 gives the full variable domain: KAGVTQTPRYLIKTRGQQVTLSCSPISGHRSVSWYQQTPGQGLQFLFEYFSETQRNKGNFPGRFSGRQFSNSRSEMNVSTLELGDSALYLCASSLNGNSGNTIYFGEGSWLTVV.